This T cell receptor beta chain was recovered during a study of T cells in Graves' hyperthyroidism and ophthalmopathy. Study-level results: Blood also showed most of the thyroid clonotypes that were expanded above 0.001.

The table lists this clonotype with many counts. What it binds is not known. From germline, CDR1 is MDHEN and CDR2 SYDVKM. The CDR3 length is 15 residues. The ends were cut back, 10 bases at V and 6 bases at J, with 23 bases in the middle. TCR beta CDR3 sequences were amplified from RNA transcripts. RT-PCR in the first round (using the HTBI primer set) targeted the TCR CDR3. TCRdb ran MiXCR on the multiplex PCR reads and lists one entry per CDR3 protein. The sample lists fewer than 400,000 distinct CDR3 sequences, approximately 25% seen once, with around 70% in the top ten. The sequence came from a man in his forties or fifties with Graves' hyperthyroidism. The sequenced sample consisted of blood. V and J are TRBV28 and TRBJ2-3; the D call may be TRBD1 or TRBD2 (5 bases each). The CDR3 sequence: CATYGASRKMDTQYF. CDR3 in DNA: TGTGCCACCTACGGGGCTAGCCGTAAAATGGATACGCAGTATTTT. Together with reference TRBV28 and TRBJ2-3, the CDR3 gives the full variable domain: DVKVTQSSRYLVKRTGEKVFLECVQDMDHENMFWYRQDPGLGLRLIYFSYDVKMKEKGDIPEGYSVSREKKERFSLILESASTNQTSMYLCATYGASRKMDTQYFGPGTRLTVL.